The clone carrying this TCR beta chain has ten or more counts. Its antigen is still unknown. Molecules of cDNA were individually given unique molecular identifiers that were attached to them. TCRdb used MiXCR to reprocess the 5' RACE reads, holding one entry per CDR3 protein. The data contain roughly 50,000 distinct CDR3 sequences, 9.3% of them singletons. The V gene's germline CDR1 is SNHLY and CDR2 FYNNEI. CDR3 length equals 16 residues. J was trimmed by 7 bases and V by 4 bases; bases with no gene match: 11. These data originate in a study of early T cells in non-severe SARS-CoV-2 infection. Study-wide points: CD4 and private specificities were missed by VDJdb matching, which favored anti-spike CD8 responses.

The rearrangement uses TRBV2 and TRBJ2-1; 9 nucleotides match TRBD2. The receptor was isolated from an adult who was a healthcare worker with PCR-confirmed SARS-CoV-2 infection or an uninfected control (not recorded which). The sample was whole blood. This CDR3 reads CASSGLAAPGGNEQFF. In DNA, the CDR3 is TGTGCCAGCAGTGGACTAGCGGCCCCCGGGGGGAATGAGCAGTTCTTC.